The 5 T cell receptor beta chains below come from one sample, sequenced in a study of early T cells in non-severe SARS-CoV-2 infection. In TCRdb, the 5' RACE reads were re-called with MiXCR into one record per CDR3 protein. This table holds 70,000 to 95,000 distinct CDR3 sequences, 8.5% to 10% found once. The sample was whole blood. The source is an adult who was a healthcare worker with PCR-confirmed SARS-CoV-2 infection or an uninfected control (not recorded which).

V is TRBV12-3 or TRBV12-4 and J is TRBJ1-6, with D perhaps matching TRBD1 (5 bases). This CDR3 spans 15 amino acids. V lost 5 bases to trimming and J lost 6 bases, with 14 bases between them. CDR3 bases: TGTGCCAGCAGTGAAGACAGTTCGGGTAATTCACCCCTCCACTTT. Amino acid sequence: CASSEDSSGNSPLHF.

This clonotype was seen at least ten times. This chain links TRBV12-3 or TRBV12-4 with TRBJ2-1; a possible D gene is TRBD2 (6 bases). V was trimmed by 7 bases and J by 9 bases, leaving 16 bases between them. The CDR3 is made up of 13 amino acids. In DNA form, the CDR3 reads TGTGCCAGCATTCTTGGTGGGGGACTTGAGCAGTTCTTC. The encoded protein is CASILGGGLEQFF.

The chain uses TRBV12-3 or TRBV12-4 and TRBJ1-5; the D gene is possibly TRBD1 (5 bases). Deletions cut 6 bases from V and 6 bases from J, with 15 bases between. The CDR3 runs 14 residues. DNA of the CDR3: TGTGCCAGCAGCAGCGCGGATGGGGGTCAGCCCCAGCATTTT. Translated, it gives CASSSADGGQPQHF.

V is TRBV27 and J is TRBJ1-5, with D hard to call. V lost 5 bases to trimming and J lost 0 bases, with 14 bases between them. The CDR3 consists of 16 residues. The germline V gene has CDR1 MNHEY and CDR2 SMNVEV (reference sequence). The CDR3 loop is CASSMANGPSNQPQHF. In DNA, the CDR3 is TGTGCCAGCAGTATGGCTAATGGCCCTAGCAATCAGCCCCAGCATTTT.

This clonotype was seen ten or more times. The genes are TRBV27 and TRBJ2-1; TRBD2 is a possible D gene (6 bases). V shed 2 bases and J shed 5 bases, with 16 bases lying between them. The CDR3 is made up of 16 amino acids. The germline gives CDR1 MNHEY, CDR2 SMNVEV (reference sequence). The CDR3 nucleotides read TGTGCCAGCAGTTTACCCACCGGGAGACAACACAATGAGCAGTTCTTC. Its protein is CASSLPTGRQHNEQFF.